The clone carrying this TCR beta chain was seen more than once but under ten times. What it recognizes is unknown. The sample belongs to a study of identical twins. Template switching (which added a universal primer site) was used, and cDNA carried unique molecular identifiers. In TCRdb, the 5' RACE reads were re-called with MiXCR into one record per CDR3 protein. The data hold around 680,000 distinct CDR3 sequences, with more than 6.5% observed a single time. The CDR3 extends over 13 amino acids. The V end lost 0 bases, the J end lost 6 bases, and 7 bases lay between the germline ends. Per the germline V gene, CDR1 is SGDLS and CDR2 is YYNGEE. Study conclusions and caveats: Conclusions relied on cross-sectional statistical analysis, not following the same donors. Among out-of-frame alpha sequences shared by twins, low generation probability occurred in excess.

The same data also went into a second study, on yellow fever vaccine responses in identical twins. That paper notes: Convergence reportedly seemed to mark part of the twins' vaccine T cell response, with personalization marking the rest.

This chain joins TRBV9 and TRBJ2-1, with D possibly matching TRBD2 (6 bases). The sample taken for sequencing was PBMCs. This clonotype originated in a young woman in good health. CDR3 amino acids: CASSVGLGNEQFF. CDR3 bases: TGTGCCAGCAGCGTAGGACTAGGCAATGAGCAGTTCTTC.